This T cell receptor (beta chain) came from a study of graft-versus-host responses after intestinal transplantation. Study-wide background: Recipients were all induced with anti-thymocyte globulin, then given tacrolimus and steroids for around 3 years. Study-wide points: Analysis identified GvH clones in recipient marrow, with some appearing first in ileum or blood.

Only in-frame clones appear in the TCRdb table, and some are missing; sequencing was by immunoSEQ multiplex PCR. The table has about 2,500 clones, 28% seen once; the top ten hold 5% to 6%. Following the reaction, CD3+CD4+ and CD3+CD8+ responders that were proliferating and CFSE-low underwent sorting. The CDR3 sequence is 15 residues long. V dropped 4 bases and J dropped 4 bases, with 15 bases sitting between them. The material was alloreactive CD4+ T cells from a mixed lymphocyte reaction culture, obtained before transplantation. Subset described: CFSE-low proliferating T cells sorted from approximately 6-day pre-transplant mixed lymphocyte reaction (GvH or HvG direction). The receptor was isolated from a human patient who was an organ donor for intestinal transplantation. The rearrangement joins TRBV5-3 to TRBJ1-3; D perhaps matches TRBD1 (5 bases). TRBV5-3 carries the ORF label, with uncertain function. The DNA for the CDR3 is TGTGCCAGAAGCCCTTCGGGGGGTGTGGGAAACACCATATATTTT. The encoded protein is CARSPSGGVGNTIYF.